This T cell receptor beta chain emerged from a study of regulatory T cells in long-lasting Graves disease. The germline V and J ends were trimmed by 6 bases and 4 bases, with 12 bases remaining between them. The CDR3 has 13 amino acids. Germline assignment: CDR1 LNHDA and CDR2 SQIVND (reference sequence). Time point reported: newly diagnosed GD, antithyroid drugs for less than 3 months. RNA isolated from PBMCs was used to make the TCR library. With regard to this clonotype: What it recognizes is unknown.

Study-wide results and limits: No thyroid tissue was studied; the work used peripheral blood only.

Assembly of TCR beta libraries relied on iRepertoire HTBI primers together with Arm-PCR of CDR3 regions. Via MiXCR, TCRdb re-called the multiplex PCR reads, giving one row per CDR3 protein. Of about 300,000 distinct CDR3 sequences in the sample, about a sixth were seen once. The sample was peripheral blood mononuclear cells (PBMCs), taken at new diagnosis, from a patient treated with antithyroid drugs. The rearrangement links TRBV19 to TRBJ1-2; D call uncertain. The sequence came from a female donor with Graves disease. The CDR3 here is CASRPGGVYGYTF. CDR3 coding DNA: TGTGCCAGTAGACCCGGAGGCGTCTATGGCTACACCTTC. The whole variable domain, filled in from reference TRBV19 and TRBJ1-2, reads DGGITQSPKYLFRKEGQNVTLSCEQNLNHDAMYWYRQDPGQGLRLIYYSQIVNDFQKGDIAEGYSVSREKKESFPLTVTSAQKNPTAFYLCASRPGGVYGYTFGSGTRLTVV.